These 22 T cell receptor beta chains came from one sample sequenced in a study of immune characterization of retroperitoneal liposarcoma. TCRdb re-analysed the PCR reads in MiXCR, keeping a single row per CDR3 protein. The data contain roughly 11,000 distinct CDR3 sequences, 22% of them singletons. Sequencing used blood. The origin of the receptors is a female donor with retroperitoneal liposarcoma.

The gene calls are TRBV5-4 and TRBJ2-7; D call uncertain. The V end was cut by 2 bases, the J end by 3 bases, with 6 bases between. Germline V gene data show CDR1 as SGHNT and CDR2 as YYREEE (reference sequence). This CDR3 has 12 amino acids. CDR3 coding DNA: TGTGCCAGCAGCTTATGGAACTACGAGCAGTACTTC. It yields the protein CASSLWNYEQYF.

The CDR3 DNA follows: TGTGCCAGCAGCTTAAGCGTGGAAACGGGGGGGGTCCAGTTCTTC. Protein product: CASSLSVETGGVQFF. This sequence joins TRBV7-8 and TRBJ2-1, with 8 bases identical to TRBD2. The germline V gene encodes CDR1 SGHVS and CDR2 FQNEAQ. V lost 2 bases, J lost 13 bases, and 13 bases stayed unmatched. There are 15 residues in the CDR3.

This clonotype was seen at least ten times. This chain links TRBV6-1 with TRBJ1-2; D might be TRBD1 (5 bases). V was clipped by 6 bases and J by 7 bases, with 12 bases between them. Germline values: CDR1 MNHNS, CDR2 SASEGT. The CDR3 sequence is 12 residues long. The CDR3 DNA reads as TGTGCCAGCAGGCAGACAGTCGGTGGCTACACCTTC. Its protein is CASRQTVGGYTF.

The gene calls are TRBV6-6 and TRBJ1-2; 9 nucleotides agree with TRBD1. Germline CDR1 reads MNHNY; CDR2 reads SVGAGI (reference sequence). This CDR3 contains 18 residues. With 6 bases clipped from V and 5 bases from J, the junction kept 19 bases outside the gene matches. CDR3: CASRGNTGQGGRGYGYTF. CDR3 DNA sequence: TGTGCCAGCAGGGGTAACACGGGACAGGGAGGCCGGGGGTATGGCTACACCTTC.

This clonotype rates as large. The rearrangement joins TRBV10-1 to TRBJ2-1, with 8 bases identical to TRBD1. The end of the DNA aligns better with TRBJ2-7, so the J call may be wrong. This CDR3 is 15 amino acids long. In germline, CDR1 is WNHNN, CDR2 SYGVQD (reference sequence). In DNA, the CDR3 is TGCGCCAGCAGTGCTGGGACAGGCGCGTCCTACGAGCAGTACTTC. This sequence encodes CASSAGTGASYEQYF.

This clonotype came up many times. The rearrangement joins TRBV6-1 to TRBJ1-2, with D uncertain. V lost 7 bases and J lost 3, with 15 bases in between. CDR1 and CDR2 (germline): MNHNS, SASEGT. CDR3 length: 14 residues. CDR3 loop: CASNHPDRDYGYTF. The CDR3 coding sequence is TGTGCCAGCAATCATCCGGACCGTGACTATGGCTACACCTTC.

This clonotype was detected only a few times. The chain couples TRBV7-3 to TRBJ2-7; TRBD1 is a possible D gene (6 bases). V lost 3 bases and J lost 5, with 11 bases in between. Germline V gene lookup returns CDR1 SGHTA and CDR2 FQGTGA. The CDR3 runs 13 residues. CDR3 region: CASSFGGGNEQYF. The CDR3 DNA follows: TGTGCCAGCAGCTTTGGGGGCGGCAACGAGCAGTACTTC.

The CDR3 is CASSPRTSVSYEQYF. CDR3 DNA sequence: TGTGCCAGCAGCCCGCGGACTAGCGTCTCCTACGAGCAGTACTTC. The chain recombines TRBV6-6 with TRBJ2-7, with TRBD2 matching over 9 bases. From germline, CDR1 is MNHNY and CDR2 SVGAGI (reference sequence). The CDR3 totals 15 residues. With 6 bases clipped from V and 0 bases from J, the junction kept 6 bases outside the gene matches.

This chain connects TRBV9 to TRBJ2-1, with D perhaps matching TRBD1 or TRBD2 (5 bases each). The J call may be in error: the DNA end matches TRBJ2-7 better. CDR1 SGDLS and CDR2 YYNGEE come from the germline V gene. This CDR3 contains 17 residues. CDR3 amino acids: CASSVAPGPPSDYEQYF. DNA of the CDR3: TGTGCCAGCAGCGTAGCCCCGGGGCCCCCCTCTGACTACGAGCAGTACTTC.

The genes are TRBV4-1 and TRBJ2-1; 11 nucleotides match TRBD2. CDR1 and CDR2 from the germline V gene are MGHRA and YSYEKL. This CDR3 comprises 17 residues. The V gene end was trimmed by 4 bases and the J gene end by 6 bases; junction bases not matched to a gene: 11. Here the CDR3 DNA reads TGCGCCAGCAGCCGTGGGACTAGCGGCCCCCTCCTCAATGAGCAGTTCTTC. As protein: CASSRGTSGPLLNEQFF.

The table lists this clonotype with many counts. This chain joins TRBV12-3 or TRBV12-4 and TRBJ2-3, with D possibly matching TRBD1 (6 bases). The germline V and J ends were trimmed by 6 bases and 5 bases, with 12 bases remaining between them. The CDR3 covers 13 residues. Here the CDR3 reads CASSPDRKDTQYF. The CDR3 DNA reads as TGTGCCAGCAGCCCCGACAGGAAAGATACGCAGTATTTT.

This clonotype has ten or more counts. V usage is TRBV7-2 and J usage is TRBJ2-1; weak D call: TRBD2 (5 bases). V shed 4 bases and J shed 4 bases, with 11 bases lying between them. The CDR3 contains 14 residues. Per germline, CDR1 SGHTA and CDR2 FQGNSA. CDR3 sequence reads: CASSSGSGYNEQFF. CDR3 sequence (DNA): TGTGCCAGCAGCTCCGGATCGGGGTACAATGAGCAGTTCTTC. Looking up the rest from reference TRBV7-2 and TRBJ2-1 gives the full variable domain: GAGVSQSPSNKVTEKGKDVELRCDPISGHTALYWYRQSLGQGLEFLIYFQGNSAPDKSGLPSDRFSAERTGGSVSTLTIQRTQQEDSAVYLCASSSGSGYNEQFFGPGTRLTVL.

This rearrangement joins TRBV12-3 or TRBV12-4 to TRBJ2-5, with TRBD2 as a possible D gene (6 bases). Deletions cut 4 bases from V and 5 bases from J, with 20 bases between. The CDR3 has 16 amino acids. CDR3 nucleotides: TGTGCCAGCAGTTCACTAACTAGCCCTCGGGGTGAGACCCAGTACTTC. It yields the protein CASSSLTSPRGETQYF.

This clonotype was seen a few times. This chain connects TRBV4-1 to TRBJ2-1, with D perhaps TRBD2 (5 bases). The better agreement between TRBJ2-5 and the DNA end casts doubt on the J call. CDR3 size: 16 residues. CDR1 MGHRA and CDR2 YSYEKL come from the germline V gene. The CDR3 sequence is CASSPSRRRVEETQYF. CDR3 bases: TGCGCCAGCAGCCCCTCGCGGCGGCGGGTTGAGGAGACCCAGTACTTC.

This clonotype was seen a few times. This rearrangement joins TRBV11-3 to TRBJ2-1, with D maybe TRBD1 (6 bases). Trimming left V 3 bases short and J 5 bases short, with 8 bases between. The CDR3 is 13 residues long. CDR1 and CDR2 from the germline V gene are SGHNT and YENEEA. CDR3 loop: CASSLGANNEQFF. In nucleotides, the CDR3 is TGTGCCAGCAGCTTGGGGGCTAACAATGAGCAGTTCTTC.

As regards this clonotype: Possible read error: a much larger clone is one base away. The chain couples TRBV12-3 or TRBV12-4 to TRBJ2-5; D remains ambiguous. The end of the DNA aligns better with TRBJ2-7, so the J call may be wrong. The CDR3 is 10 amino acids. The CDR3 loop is CASSLSEQYF. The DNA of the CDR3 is TGTGCCAGCAGTTTATCCGAGCAGTACTTC.

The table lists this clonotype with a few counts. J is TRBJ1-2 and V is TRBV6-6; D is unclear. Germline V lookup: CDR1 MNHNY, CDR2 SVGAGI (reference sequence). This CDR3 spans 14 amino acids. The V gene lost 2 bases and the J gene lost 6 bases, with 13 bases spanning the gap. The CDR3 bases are TGTGCCAGCAGTTACACCGGGAATTCCCATGGCTACACCTTC. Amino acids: CASSYTGNSHGYTF.

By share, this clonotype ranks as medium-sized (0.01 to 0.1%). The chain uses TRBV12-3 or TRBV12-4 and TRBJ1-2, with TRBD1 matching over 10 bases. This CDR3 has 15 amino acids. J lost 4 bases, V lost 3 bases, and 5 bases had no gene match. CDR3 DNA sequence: TGTGCCAGCAGTTTCTCGACAGGGGGCTCCTATGGCTACACCTTC. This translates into CASSFSTGGSYGYTF.

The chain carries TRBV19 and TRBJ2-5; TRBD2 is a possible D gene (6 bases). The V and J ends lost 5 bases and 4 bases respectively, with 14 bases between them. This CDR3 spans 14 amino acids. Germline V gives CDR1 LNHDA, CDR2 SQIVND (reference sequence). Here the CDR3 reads CASSLPGTPETQYF. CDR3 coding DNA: TGTGCCAGTAGTTTGCCCGGGACTCCAGAGACCCAGTACTTC.

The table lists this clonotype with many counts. The CDR3, as DNA: TGTGCCAGCAGTGACTCTACCTCCTACAATGAGCAGTACTTC. It yields the protein CASSDSTSYNEQYF. The genes are TRBV6-4 and TRBJ2-1; D is unclear. The J call is uncertain, as TRBJ2-7 better fits the DNA end. The CDR3 loop spans 14 amino acids. Per germline, CDR1 MRHNA and CDR2 SNTAGT.

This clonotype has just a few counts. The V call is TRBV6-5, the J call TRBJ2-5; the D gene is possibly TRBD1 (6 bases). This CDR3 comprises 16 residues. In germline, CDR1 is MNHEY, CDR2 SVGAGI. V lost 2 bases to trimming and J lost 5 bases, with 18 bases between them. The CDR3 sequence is CASSYGSQQGEETQYF. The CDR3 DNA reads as TGTGCCAGCAGTTACGGGTCCCAACAGGGCGAGGAGACCCAGTACTTC.

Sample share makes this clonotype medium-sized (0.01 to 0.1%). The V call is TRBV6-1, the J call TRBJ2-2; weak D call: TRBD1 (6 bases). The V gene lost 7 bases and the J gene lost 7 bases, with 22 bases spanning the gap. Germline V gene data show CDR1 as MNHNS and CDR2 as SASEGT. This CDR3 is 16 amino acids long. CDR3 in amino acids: CASNLQGTPGVGELFF. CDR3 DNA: TGTGCCAGCAATCTACAGGGAACACCAGGGGTCGGGGAGCTGTTTTTT.